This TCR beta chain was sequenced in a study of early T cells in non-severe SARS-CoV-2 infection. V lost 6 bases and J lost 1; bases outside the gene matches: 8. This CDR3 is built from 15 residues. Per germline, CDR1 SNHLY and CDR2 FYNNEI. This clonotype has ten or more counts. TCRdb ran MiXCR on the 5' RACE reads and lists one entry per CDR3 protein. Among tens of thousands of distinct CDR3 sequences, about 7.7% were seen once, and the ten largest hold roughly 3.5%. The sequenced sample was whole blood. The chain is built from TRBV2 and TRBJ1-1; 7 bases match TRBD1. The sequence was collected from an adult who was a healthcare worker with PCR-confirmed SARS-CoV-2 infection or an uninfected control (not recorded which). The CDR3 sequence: CASSSDRVGNTEAFF. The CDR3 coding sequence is TGTGCCAGCAGCTCCGACAGGGTGGGGAACACTGAAGCTTTCTTT. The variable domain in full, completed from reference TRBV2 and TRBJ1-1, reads EPEVTQTPSHQVTQMGQEVILRCVPISNHLYFYWYRQILGQKVEFLVSFYNNEISEKSEIFDDQFSVERPDGSNFTLKIRSTKLEDSAMYFCASSSDRVGNTEAFFGQGTRLTVV.